This T cell receptor (beta chain) was obtained from a study of T cell clones after liver transplantation. This table comes from immunoSEQ multiplex PCR, and its TCRdb copy is limited to in-frame clones, with some not included. The sample carries fewer than 7,000 clones, 70% to 85% recorded once. Germline lookup yields CDR1 SGHAT and CDR2 FQDESV (reference sequence). The CDR3 covers 15 residues. J gave up 5 bases and V 5 bases, and 12 bases lay outside the gene matches. This clonotype was sampled from a human patient who received a liver transplant. Some of the T cells may derive from the graft donor. Sample: CD8+ T cells from blood, taken 24 months after liver transplant. This chain joins TRBV11-1 and TRBJ2-7, with TRBD2 matching over 7 bases. The CDR3 bases are TGTGCCAGCAGCGACCGTTGGGGGGAGGGGAACGAGCAGTACTTC. It codes for CASSDRWGEGNEQYF.